This is a list of T cell receptor beta chains from one sample in a study of spatial heterogeneity in lung cancer. TCRdb re-analysed the 5' RACE reads in MiXCR, keeping a single row per CDR3 protein. Counted here are some 32,000 distinct CDR3 sequences, less than 11% occurring once; the ten biggest clones make up 28%. The sequences come from PBMCs, collected at follow-up. The receptors here all came from a female donor with early-stage non-small cell lung cancer. The CDR3 runs from the conserved cysteine through the conserved F or W. The D gene is left open where the match is weak. Part of the rows lack a size; the others show once, few, many or a class for expanded clones.

D gene: .
J gene: TRBJ2-5
V gene: TRBV9
clone size: many
CDR3 protein: CASSVGPSVVETQYF
CDR3 DNA: TGTGCCAGCAGCGTTGGTCCCTCTGTGGTAGAGACCCAGTACTTC

D gene: .
J gene: TRBJ2-7
V gene: TRBV13
clone size: .
CDR3 protein: CASSSRDNSYEQYF
CDR3 DNA: TGTGCCAGCAGCTCCAGGGACAATTCCTACGAGCAGTACTTC

D gene: .
J gene: TRBJ1-6
V gene: TRBV5-1
clone size: many
CDR3 protein: CASTFRPDESSPLHF
CDR3 DNA: TGCGCCAGCACCTTTCGGCCAGATGAGAGTTCACCCCTCCACTTT

D gene: .
J gene: TRBJ1-5
V gene: TRBV7-8
clone size: .
CDR3 protein: CASSLARVGNQPQHF
CDR3 DNA: TGTGCCAGCAGCTTAGCGCGGGTTGGCAATCAGCCCCAGCATTTT

D gene: .
J gene: TRBJ2-3
V gene: TRBV3-1
clone size: many
CDR3 protein: CASSQIRGSEGDTQYF
CDR3 DNA: TGTGCCAGCAGCCAAATCCGTGGTAGCGAGGGAGATACGCAGTATTTT

D gene: .
J gene: TRBJ2-3
V gene: TRBV20-1
clone size: many
CDR3 protein: CSARVLGDTQYF
CDR3 DNA: TGCAGTGCCAGAGTTTTGGGAGATACGCAGTATTTT

D gene: TRBD2
J gene: TRBJ2-4
V gene: TRBV15
clone size: many
CDR3 protein: CATKKGLAEGKNIQYF
CDR3 DNA: TGTGCCACCAAAAAGGGACTAGCGGAGGGCAAAAACATTCAGTACTTC

D gene: TRBD1
J gene: TRBJ2-5
V gene: TRBV6-5
clone size: many
CDR3 protein: CASSPQGQTQYF
CDR3 DNA: TGTGCCAGCAGCCCACAGGGGCAGACCCAGTACTTC

D gene: .
J gene: TRBJ2-7
V gene: TRBV28
clone size: many
CDR3 protein: CASSLWDSYYEQYF
CDR3 DNA: TGTGCCAGCAGTTTATGGGACAGCTACTACGAGCAGTACTTC

D gene: TRBD1
J gene: TRBJ2-2
V gene: TRBV18
clone size: many
CDR3 protein: CASSPGQVNTGELFF
CDR3 DNA: TGTGCCAGCTCACCGGGACAGGTGAACACCGGGGAGCTGTTTTTT

D gene: .
J gene: TRBJ1-2
V gene: TRBV7-8
clone size: .
CDR3 protein: CASSLLQGYGYTF
CDR3 DNA: TGTGCCAGCAGCTTACTGCAGGGCTATGGCTACACCTTC

D gene: TRBD2
J gene: TRBJ2-7
V gene: TRBV28
clone size: .
CDR3 protein: CASTERWRGVGYEQYF
CDR3 DNA: TGTGCCAGCACCGAAAGGTGGCGGGGGGTTGGGTACGAGCAGTACTTC

D gene: TRBD2
J gene: TRBJ2-4
V gene: TRBV6-1
clone size: .
CDR3 protein: CASSELAGIAKNIQYF
CDR3 DNA: TGTGCCAGCAGTGAACTAGCGGGGATAGCCAAAAACATTCAGTACTTC

D gene: .
J gene: TRBJ1-1
V gene: TRBV10-3
clone size: few
CDR3 protein: CAIGAGDTEAFF
CDR3 DNA: TGTGCCATCGGGGCAGGGGACACTGAAGCTTTCTTT

D gene: .
J gene: TRBJ2-2
V gene: TRBV9
clone size: .
CDR3 protein: CASSVGGGELFF
CDR3 DNA: TGTGCCAGCAGCGTAGGGGGAGGGGAGCTGTTTTTT

D gene: .
J gene: TRBJ2-1
V gene: TRBV7-9
clone size: many
CDR3 protein: CASSSWGHEQFF
CDR3 DNA: TGTGCCAGCAGCTCCTGGGGTCATGAGCAGTTCTTC

D gene: TRBD2
J gene: TRBJ2-1
V gene: TRBV20-1
clone size: few
CDR3 protein: CSAESGNDYNEQFF
CDR3 DNA: TGCAGTGCAGAGAGCGGGAACGACTACAATGAGCAGTTCTTC

D gene: .
J gene: TRBJ1-6
V gene: TRBV28
clone size: many
CDR3 protein: CASSGEGVFSPLHF
CDR3 DNA: TGTGCCAGCAGCGGGGAGGGGGTCTTTTCACCCCTCCACTTT

D gene: TRBD1
J gene: TRBJ2-7
V gene: TRBV7-9
clone size: medium-sized
CDR3 protein: CASSSGTVSYEQYF
CDR3 DNA: TGCGCCAGCAGCTCCGGGACAGTCTCCTACGAGCAGTACTTC

D gene: .
J gene: TRBJ2-5
V gene: TRBV27
clone size: .
CDR3 protein: CASSPLATAQRWTQYF
CDR3 DNA: TGTGCCAGCAGTCCCTTAGCGACAGCCCAGAGATGGACCCAGTACTTC

D gene: .
J gene: TRBJ1-1
V gene: TRBV7-9
clone size: many
CDR3 protein: CASSLATGSEAFF
CDR3 DNA: TGTGCCAGCAGCTTAGCTACCGGCAGTGAGGCTTTCTTT

D gene: TRBD2
J gene: TRBJ2-5
V gene: TRBV4-1
clone size: .
CDR3 protein: CASSQGRGYQETQYF
CDR3 DNA: TGCGCCAGCAGCCAAGGGCGGGGGTACCAAGAGACCCAGTACTTC

D gene: TRBD1
J gene: TRBJ1-2
V gene: TRBV3-1
clone size: few
CDR3 protein: CASSQAGTGVYGYTF
CDR3 DNA: TGTGCCAGCAGCCAAGCCGGGACAGGGGTTTATGGCTACACCTTC

D gene: .
J gene: TRBJ1-1
V gene: TRBV12-3/TRBV12-4
clone size: many
CDR3 protein: CASSPGEGTEAFF
CDR3 DNA: TGTGCCAGCAGTCCAGGGGAGGGCACTGAAGCTTTCTTT

D gene: .
J gene: TRBJ2-7
V gene: TRBV28
clone size: many
CDR3 protein: CASSLPIPGEQYF
CDR3 DNA: TGTGCCAGCAGTTTACCCATACCCGGCGAGCAGTACTTC

D gene: .
J gene: TRBJ1-5
V gene: TRBV20-1
clone size: .
CDR3 protein: CSAKQGFDQPQHF
CDR3 DNA: TGCAGTGCCAAACAAGGGTTTGATCAGCCCCAGCATTTT

D gene: .
J gene: TRBJ2-5
V gene: TRBV19
clone size: many
CDR3 protein: CASSSWEGQTSGETQYF
CDR3 DNA: TGTGCCAGTAGTTCCTGGGAGGGACAGACCTCAGGAGAGACCCAGTACTTC

D gene: .
J gene: TRBJ1-1
V gene: TRBV28
clone size: many
CDR3 protein: CASSPQGIEAFF
CDR3 DNA: TGTGCCAGCAGTCCGCAGGGTATTGAAGCTTTCTTT

D gene: .
J gene: TRBJ2-2
V gene: TRBV28
clone size: .
CDR3 protein: CASSLGIPEELFF
CDR3 DNA: TGTGCCAGCAGTTTAGGGATTCCCGAGGAGCTGTTTTTT

D gene: .
J gene: TRBJ2-1
V gene: TRBV11-3
clone size: many
CDR3 protein: CASSLRFSNEQFF
CDR3 DNA: TGTGCCAGCAGCTTAAGGTTCTCCAATGAGCAGTTCTTC

D gene: TRBD1
J gene: TRBJ1-4
V gene: TRBV7-9
clone size: many
CDR3 protein: CASSTGGEKLFF
CDR3 DNA: TGTGCCAGCAGCACAGGGGGGGAAAAACTGTTTTTT

D gene: TRBD2
J gene: TRBJ2-2
V gene: TRBV27
clone size: few
CDR3 protein: CASRLAGGAGELFF
CDR3 DNA: TGTGCCAGCAGACTAGCGGGGGGTGCCGGGGAGCTGTTTTTT

D gene: TRBD2
J gene: TRBJ2-3
V gene: TRBV7-9
clone size: few
CDR3 protein: CASPPGLAAYTDTQYF
CDR3 DNA: TGTGCCAGTCCACCGGGACTAGCGGCCTACACAGATACGCAGTATTTT

D gene: TRBD2
J gene: TRBJ2-7
V gene: TRBV6-6
clone size: few
CDR3 protein: CASSYRASGALSYEQYF
CDR3 DNA: TGTGCCAGCAGTTACAGGGCTAGCGGGGCCCTCTCCTACGAGCAGTACTTC

D gene: .
J gene: TRBJ2-5
V gene: TRBV12-5
clone size: many
CDR3 protein: CASGLRSGGRRETQYF
CDR3 DNA: TGTGCTAGTGGTTTGCGGTCCGGTGGCCGACGTGAGACCCAGTACTTC

D gene: TRBD2
J gene: TRBJ2-5
V gene: TRBV11-2
clone size: many
CDR3 protein: CASSFLGAGVETQYF
CDR3 DNA: TGTGCCAGCAGCTTTTTAGGAGCGGGGGTTGAGACCCAGTACTTC

D gene: .
J gene: TRBJ1-2
V gene: TRBV28
clone size: .
CDR3 protein: CASSSGIYGYTF
CDR3 DNA: TGTGCCAGCAGTTCAGGGATTTATGGCTACACCTTC

D gene: TRBD1
J gene: TRBJ2-2
V gene: TRBV7-6
clone size: many
CDR3 protein: CASSLGETGGHANTGELFF
CDR3 DNA: TGTGCCAGCAGCTTAGGGGAGACAGGGGGCCACGCGAACACCGGGGAGCTGTTTTTT

D gene: .
J gene: TRBJ2-6
V gene: TRBV29-1
clone size: many
CDR3 protein: CSVARDVDSGANVLTF
CDR3 DNA: TGCAGCGTAGCCCGGGACGTAGACTCTGGGGCCAACGTCCTGACTTTC

D gene: .
J gene: TRBJ1-5
V gene: TRBV19
clone size: few
CDR3 protein: CASSLSGHSNQPQHF
CDR3 DNA: TGTGCCAGTAGCCTGTCCGGGCATAGCAATCAGCCCCAGCATTTT

D gene: TRBD1
J gene: TRBJ2-7
V gene: TRBV2
clone size: few
CDR3 protein: CASSEGDRVYEQYF
CDR3 DNA: TGTGCCAGCAGTGAAGGGGACAGGGTCTACGAGCAGTACTTC

D gene: .
J gene: TRBJ2-5
V gene: TRBV7-9
clone size: many
CDR3 protein: CASSQGAIAQYF
CDR3 DNA: TGTGCCAGCAGCCAAGGGGCGATCGCCCAGTACTTC

D gene: TRBD1
J gene: TRBJ2-7
V gene: TRBV30
clone size: few
CDR3 protein: CAWGTGEYNHEQYF
CDR3 DNA: TGTGCCTGGGGGACAGGGGAATACAACCACGAGCAGTACTTC

D gene: .
J gene: TRBJ2-7
V gene: TRBV28
clone size: few
CDR3 protein: CASSNPDREGAYEQYF
CDR3 DNA: TGTGCCAGCAGCAACCCCGACAGGGAGGGAGCCTACGAGCAGTACTTC

D gene: .
J gene: TRBJ2-6
V gene: TRBV29-1
clone size: many
CDR3 protein: CSVYSGANVLTF
CDR3 DNA: TGCAGCGTCTACTCTGGGGCCAACGTCCTGACTTTC

D gene: .
J gene: TRBJ2-3
V gene: TRBV10-3
clone size: few
CDR3 protein: CAISDPGTTPDTQYF
CDR3 DNA: TGTGCCATCAGTGATCCGGGAACCACACCAGATACGCAGTATTTT

D gene: .
J gene: TRBJ2-1
V gene: TRBV27
clone size: few
CDR3 protein: CASSWTGSSSYNEQFF
CDR3 DNA: TGTGCCAGCAGTTGGACTGGGAGTAGCTCCTACAATGAGCAGTTCTTC

D gene: .
J gene: TRBJ1-5
V gene: TRBV12-3/TRBV12-4
clone size: many
CDR3 protein: CASSFGGTNQPQHF
CDR3 DNA: TGTGCCAGCAGTTTCGGGGGGACCAATCAGCCCCAGCATTTT

D gene: .
J gene: TRBJ2-1
V gene: TRBV3-1
clone size: few
CDR3 protein: CASSQDTGLGVNEQFF
CDR3 DNA: TGTGCCAGCAGCCAAGACACCGGCCTCGGGGTCAATGAGCAGTTCTTC

D gene: TRBD1
J gene: TRBJ1-5
V gene: TRBV19
clone size: .
CDR3 protein: CASSIGTGSNQPQHF
CDR3 DNA: TGTGCCAGTAGTATAGGGACAGGAAGCAATCAGCCCCAGCATTTT

D gene: .
J gene: TRBJ2-7
V gene: TRBV9
clone size: .
CDR3 protein: CASSVGGGSLYEQYF
CDR3 DNA: TGTGCCAGCAGCGTAGGAGGGGGAAGTCTTTACGAGCAGTACTTC

D gene: .
J gene: TRBJ1-4
V gene: TRBV5-1
clone size: .
CDR3 protein: CASSSLFF
CDR3 DNA: TGCGCCAGCAGCTCCCTGTTTTTT

D gene: TRBD2
J gene: TRBJ2-2
V gene: TRBV5-1
clone size: many
CDR3 protein: CASSALAGGNTGELFF
CDR3 DNA: TGCGCCAGCAGCGCTCTAGCGGGGGGCAACACCGGGGAGCTGTTTTTT

D gene: .
J gene: TRBJ2-1
V gene: TRBV7-2
clone size: many
CDR3 protein: CASSLAPRNEQFF
CDR3 DNA: TGTGCCAGCAGCTTAGCACCGCGCAATGAGCAGTTCTTC

D gene: .
J gene: TRBJ2-2
V gene: TRBV20-1
clone size: .
CDR3 protein: CSARDQGFGGELFF
CDR3 DNA: TGCAGTGCTAGAGATCAAGGATTCGGCGGGGAGCTGTTTTTT

D gene: .
J gene: TRBJ1-5
V gene: TRBV2
clone size: few
CDR3 protein: CASSDRFSNQPQHF
CDR3 DNA: TGTGCCAGCAGTGATAGGTTTAGCAATCAGCCCCAGCATTTT

D gene: .
J gene: TRBJ1-2
V gene: TRBV29-1
clone size: many
CDR3 protein: CSVLDSATNYGYTF
CDR3 DNA: TGCAGCGTCCTGGACAGTGCAACTAACTATGGCTACACCTTC

D gene: TRBD1
J gene: TRBJ2-1
V gene: TRBV5-1
clone size: many
CDR3 protein: CASRLQGALDEQFF
CDR3 DNA: TGCGCCAGCAGGCTACAGGGGGCACTGGATGAGCAGTTCTTC

D gene: TRBD1
J gene: TRBJ2-1
V gene: TRBV7-9
clone size: many
CDR3 protein: CASSGEGTGAVNEQFF
CDR3 DNA: TGTGCCAGCAGCGGCGAAGGGACAGGGGCTGTCAATGAGCAGTTCTTC